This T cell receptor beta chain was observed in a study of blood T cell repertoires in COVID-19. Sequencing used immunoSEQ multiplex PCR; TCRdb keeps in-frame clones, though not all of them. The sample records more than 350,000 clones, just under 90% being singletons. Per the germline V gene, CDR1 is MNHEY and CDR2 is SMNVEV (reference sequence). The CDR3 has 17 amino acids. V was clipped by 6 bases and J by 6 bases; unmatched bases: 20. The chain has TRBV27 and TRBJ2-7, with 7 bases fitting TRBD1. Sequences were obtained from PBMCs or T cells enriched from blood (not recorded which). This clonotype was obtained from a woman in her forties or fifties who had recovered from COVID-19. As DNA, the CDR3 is TGTGCCAGCAGCCCCAGACCCCAGACAGGGTCTTTGCGCGAGCAGTACTTC. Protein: CASSPRPQTGSLREQYF.